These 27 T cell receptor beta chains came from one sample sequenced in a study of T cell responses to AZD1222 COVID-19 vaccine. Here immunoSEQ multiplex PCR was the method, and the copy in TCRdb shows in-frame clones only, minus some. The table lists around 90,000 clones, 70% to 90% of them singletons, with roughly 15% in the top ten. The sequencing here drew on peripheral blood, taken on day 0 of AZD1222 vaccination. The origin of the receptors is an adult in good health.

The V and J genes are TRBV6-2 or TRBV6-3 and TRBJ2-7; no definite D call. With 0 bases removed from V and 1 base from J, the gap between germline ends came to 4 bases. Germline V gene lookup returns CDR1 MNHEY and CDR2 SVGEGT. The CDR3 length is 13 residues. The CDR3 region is CASSYSRSYEQYF. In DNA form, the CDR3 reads TGTGCCAGCAGTTACTCGAGGTCCTACGAGCAGTACTTC.

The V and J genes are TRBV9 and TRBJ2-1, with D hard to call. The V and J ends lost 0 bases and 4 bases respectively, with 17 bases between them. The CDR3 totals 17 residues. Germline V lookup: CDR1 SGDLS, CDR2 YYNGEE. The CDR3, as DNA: TGTGCCAGCAGCGTAGGGCCCAAGACGATAATATACAATGAGCAGTTCTTC. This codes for CASSVGPKTIIYNEQFF.

CDR3 DNA: TGTGCCAGCAGCTTAACTCGGGCGGGGCGTTCCTCTGGAAACACCATATATTTT. Protein product: CASSLTRAGRSSGNTIYF. J is TRBJ1-3 and V is TRBV7-3; a weak D match, TRBD1 (5 bases). CDR3 length: 18 residues. V was trimmed by 0 bases and J by 0 bases, leaving 15 bases between them. CDR1 and CDR2 from the germline V gene are SGHTA and FQGTGA. The full variable domain, its missing parts supplied by reference TRBV7-3 and TRBJ1-3, is GAGVSQTPSNKVTEKGKYVELRCDPISGHTALYWYRQSLGQGPEFLIYFQGTGAADDSGLPNDRFFAVRPEGSVSTLKIQRTERGDSAVYLCASSLTRAGRSSGNTIYFGEGSWLTVV.

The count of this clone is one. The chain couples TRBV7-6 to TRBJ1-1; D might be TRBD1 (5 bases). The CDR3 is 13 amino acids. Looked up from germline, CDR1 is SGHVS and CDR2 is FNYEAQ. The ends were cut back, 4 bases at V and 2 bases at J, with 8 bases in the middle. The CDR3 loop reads CASSSGGNTEAFF. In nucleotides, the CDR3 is TGTGCCAGCAGCTCGGGGGGAAACACTGAAGCTTTCTTT.

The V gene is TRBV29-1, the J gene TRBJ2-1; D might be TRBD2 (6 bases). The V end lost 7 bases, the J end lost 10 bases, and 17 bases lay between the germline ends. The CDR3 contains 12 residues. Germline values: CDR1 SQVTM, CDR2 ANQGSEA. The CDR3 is CSAGPGGTEQFF. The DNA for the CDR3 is TGCAGCGCCGGTCCCGGAGGGACGGAGCAGTTCTTC.

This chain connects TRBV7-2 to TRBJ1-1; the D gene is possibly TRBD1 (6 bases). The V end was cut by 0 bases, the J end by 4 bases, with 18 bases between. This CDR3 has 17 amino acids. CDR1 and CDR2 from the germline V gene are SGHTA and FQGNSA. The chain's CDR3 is CASSLAGGQGRRTEAFF. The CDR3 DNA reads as TGTGCCAGCAGCTTAGCAGGGGGTCAGGGAAGGCGCACTGAAGCTTTCTTT.

Here the CDR3 reads CASSPQGAGTDTQYF. CDR3 DNA: TGTGCCAGCTCACCACAGGGGGCAGGAACAGATACGCAGTATTTT. The chain combines TRBV18 with TRBJ2-3; 7 bases map to TRBD1. With 1 base clipped from V and 3 bases from J, the junction kept 4 bases outside the gene matches. The CDR3 is 15 residues long. Looked up from germline, CDR1 is KGHSH and CDR2 is LQKENI. Filled out from reference TRBV18 and TRBJ2-3, the complete variable domain reads NAGVMQNPRHLVRRRGQEARLRCSPMKGHSHVYWYRQLPEEGLKFMVYLQKENIIDESGMPKERFSAEFPKEGPSILRIQQVVRGDSAAYFCASSPQGAGTDTQYFGPGTRLTVL.

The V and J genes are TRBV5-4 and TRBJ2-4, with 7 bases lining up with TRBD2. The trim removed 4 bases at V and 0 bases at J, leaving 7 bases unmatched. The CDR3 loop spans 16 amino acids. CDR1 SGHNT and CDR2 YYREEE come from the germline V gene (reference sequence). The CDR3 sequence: CASSPATGGAKNIQYF. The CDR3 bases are TGTGCCAGCAGCCCAGCCACGGGGGGAGCCAAAAACATTCAGTACTTC.

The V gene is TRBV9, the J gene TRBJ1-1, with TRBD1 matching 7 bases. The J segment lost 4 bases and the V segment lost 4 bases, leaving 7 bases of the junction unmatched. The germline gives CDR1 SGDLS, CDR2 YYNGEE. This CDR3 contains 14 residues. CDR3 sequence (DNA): TGTGCCAGCAGCCCCCAGGACAGGAGCACTGAAGCTTTCTTT. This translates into CASSPQDRSTEAFF.

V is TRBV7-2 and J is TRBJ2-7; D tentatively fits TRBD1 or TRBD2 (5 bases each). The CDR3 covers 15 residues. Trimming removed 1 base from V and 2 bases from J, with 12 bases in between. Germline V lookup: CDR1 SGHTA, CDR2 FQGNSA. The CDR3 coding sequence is TGTGCCAGCAGCTTAGAGCTCGGGGCCCCCTACGAGCAGTACTTC. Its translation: CASSLELGAPYEQYF.

The DNA of the CDR3 is TGTGCCAGCAGCATGGACAGGGCGGGTGAAGCTTTCTTT. Amino acid sequence: CASSMDRAGEAFF. The rearrangement links TRBV28 to TRBJ1-1; the match to TRBD1 covers 8 bases. The germline V gene encodes CDR1 MDHEN and CDR2 SYDVKM. Trimming at V came to 6 bases and at J to 7 bases, leaving 7 bases not matched to a gene. This CDR3 is built from 13 residues.

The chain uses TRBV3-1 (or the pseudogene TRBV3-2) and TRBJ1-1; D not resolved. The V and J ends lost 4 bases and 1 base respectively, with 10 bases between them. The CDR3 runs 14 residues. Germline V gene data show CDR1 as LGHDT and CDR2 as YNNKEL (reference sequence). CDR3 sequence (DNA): TGTGCCAGCAGCCCCCTAGACCCGAACACTGAAGCTTTCTTT. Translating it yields CASSPLDPNTEAFF.

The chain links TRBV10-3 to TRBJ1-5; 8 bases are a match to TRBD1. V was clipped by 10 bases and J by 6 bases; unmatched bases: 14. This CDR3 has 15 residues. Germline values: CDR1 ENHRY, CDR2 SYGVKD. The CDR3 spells CATRDDRGSGQPQHF. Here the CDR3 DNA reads TGTGCCACGAGAGACGACAGGGGCTCGGGTCAGCCCCAGCATTTT.

The CDR3 spells CASSLTPGVVETQYF. CDR3 DNA: TGTGCCAGCAGCTTAACTCCCGGGGTGGTGGAGACCCAGTACTTC. V is TRBV7-3 and J is TRBJ2-5; TRBD2 might be the D (5 bases). The CDR3 runs to 15 residues. Germline V gene sequence: CDR1 SGHTA, CDR2 FQGTGA. V shed 0 bases and J shed 5 bases, with 13 bases lying between them.

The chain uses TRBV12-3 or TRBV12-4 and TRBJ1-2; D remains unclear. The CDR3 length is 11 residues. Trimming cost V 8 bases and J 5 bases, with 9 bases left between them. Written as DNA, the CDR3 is TGTGCCAGCGGCGTTTGGTATGGCTACACCTTC. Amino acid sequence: CASGVWYGYTF.

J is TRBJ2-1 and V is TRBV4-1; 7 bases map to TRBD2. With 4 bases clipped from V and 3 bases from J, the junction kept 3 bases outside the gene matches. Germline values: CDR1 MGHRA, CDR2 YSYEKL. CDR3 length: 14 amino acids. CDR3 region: CASSRGLDYNEQFF. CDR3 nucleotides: TGCGCCAGCAGCCGAGGACTAGACTACAATGAGCAGTTCTTC.

The CDR3 region is CASSPTAGHNTGELFF. Written as DNA, the CDR3 is TGTGCCAGCTCACCCACCGCAGGGCACAACACCGGGGAGCTGTTTTTT. The chain employs TRBV18 and TRBJ2-2; tentative D call: TRBD1 (5 bases). Germline CDR1 is KGHSH and CDR2 is LQKENI. CDR3 length equals 16 residues. The V and J ends lost 3 bases and 2 bases respectively, with 13 bases between them.

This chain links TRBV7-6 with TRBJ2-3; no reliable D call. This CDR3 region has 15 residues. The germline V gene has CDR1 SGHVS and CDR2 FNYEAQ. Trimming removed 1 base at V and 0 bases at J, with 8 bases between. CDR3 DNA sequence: TGTGCCAGCAGCTTAGAGGCTTCTAGCACAGATACGCAGTATTTT. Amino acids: CASSLEASSTDTQYF.

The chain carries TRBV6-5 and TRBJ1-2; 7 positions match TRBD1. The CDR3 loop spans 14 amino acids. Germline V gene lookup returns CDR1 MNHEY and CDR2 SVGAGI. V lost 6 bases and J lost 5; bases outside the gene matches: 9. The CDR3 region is CASSSGTVLYGYTF. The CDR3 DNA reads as TGTGCCAGCAGCTCCGGGACAGTTCTTTATGGCTACACCTTC.

The CDR3 bases are TGTGCCAGCAGTTACGGGGCAGGGACCTCTGGAAACACCATATATTTT. This translates into CASSYGAGTSGNTIYF. V is TRBV6-5 and J is TRBJ1-3; a possible D gene is TRBD1 (5 bases). Trimming took 2 bases from V and 0 from J, leaving 11 bases between them. The CDR3 has 16 residues. Germline V gene lookup returns CDR1 MNHEY and CDR2 SVGAGI.

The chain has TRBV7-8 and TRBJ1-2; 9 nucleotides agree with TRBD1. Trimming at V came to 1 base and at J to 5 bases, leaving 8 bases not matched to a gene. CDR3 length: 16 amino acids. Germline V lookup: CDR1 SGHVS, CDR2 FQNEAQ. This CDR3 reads CASSLEGTGLGYGYTF. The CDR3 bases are TGTGCCAGCAGCTTAGAGGGGACAGGGCTGGGATATGGCTACACCTTC.

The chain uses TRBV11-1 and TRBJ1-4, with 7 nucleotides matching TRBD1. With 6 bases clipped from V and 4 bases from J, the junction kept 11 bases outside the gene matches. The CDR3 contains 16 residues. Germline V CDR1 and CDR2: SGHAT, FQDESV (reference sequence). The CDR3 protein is CASSRSTGQINEKLFF. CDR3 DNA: TGTGCCAGCAGTCGCTCAACGGGACAGATTAATGAAAAACTGTTTTTT.

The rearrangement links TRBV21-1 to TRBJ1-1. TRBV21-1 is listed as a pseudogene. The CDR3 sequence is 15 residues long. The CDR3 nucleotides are TGTGCCAGCAGCAAATCCGGGGTGCTGAACACTGAAGCTTTCTTT. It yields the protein CASSKSGVLNTEAFF.

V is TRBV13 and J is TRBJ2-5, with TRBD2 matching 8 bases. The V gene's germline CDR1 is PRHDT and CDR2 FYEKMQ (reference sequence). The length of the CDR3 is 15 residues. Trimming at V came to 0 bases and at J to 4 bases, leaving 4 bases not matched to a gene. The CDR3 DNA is TGTGCCAGCAGCTTAGGGCGGGGGGCCGGAGAGACCCAGTACTTC. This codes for CASSLGRGAGETQYF.

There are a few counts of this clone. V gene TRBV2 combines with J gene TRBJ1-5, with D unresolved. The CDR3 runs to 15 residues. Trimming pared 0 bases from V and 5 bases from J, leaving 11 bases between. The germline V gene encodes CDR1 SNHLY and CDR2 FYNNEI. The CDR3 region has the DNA TGTGCCAGCAGTGAAGCCCGTCCCCAATATCAGCCCCAGCATTTT. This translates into CASSEARPQYQPQHF.

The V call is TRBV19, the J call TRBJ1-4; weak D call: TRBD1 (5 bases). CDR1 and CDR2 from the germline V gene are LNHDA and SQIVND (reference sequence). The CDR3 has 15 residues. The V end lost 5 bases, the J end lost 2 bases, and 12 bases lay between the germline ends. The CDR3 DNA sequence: TGTGCCAGTAGTGTCACCCGGGACACTAATGAAAAACTGTTTTTT. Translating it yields CASSVTRDTNEKLFF.

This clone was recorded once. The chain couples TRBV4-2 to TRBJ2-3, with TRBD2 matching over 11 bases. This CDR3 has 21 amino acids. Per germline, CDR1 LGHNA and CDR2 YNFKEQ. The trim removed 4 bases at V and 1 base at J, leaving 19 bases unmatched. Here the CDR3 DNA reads TGTGCCAGCAGCCTCAGAAGTGGGGTAGCGGGGGGGCCCCTCGGCACAGATACGCAGTATTTT. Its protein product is CASSLRSGVAGGPLGTDTQYF.